This TCR beta chain was obtained from a study of blood T cell repertoires in COVID-19. Study summary: Researchers got acute and convalescent COVID-19 samples from the United States, Italy and Spain.

This clone was seen only a few times. Per germline, CDR1 LGHDT and CDR2 YNNKEL (reference sequence). Trimming shortened V by 0 bases and J by 10 bases, and 13 bases separated the two germline ends. This CDR3 has 15 amino acids. Data came from immunoSEQ multiplex PCR; TCRdb stores just in-frame clones and leaves some out. Of 30,000 to 40,000 clones listed, roughly 87% are singletons. The genes are TRBV3-1 (or the pseudogene TRBV3-2) and TRBJ1-6; the D is unclear. The source material was peripheral blood. The source is a man between 60 and 70 years old with active COVID-19. CDR3 in amino acids: CASSQELRSGSPLHF. The CDR3 coding sequence is TGTGCCAGCAGCCAAGAACTGAGGAGTGGGTCACCCCTCCACTTT.